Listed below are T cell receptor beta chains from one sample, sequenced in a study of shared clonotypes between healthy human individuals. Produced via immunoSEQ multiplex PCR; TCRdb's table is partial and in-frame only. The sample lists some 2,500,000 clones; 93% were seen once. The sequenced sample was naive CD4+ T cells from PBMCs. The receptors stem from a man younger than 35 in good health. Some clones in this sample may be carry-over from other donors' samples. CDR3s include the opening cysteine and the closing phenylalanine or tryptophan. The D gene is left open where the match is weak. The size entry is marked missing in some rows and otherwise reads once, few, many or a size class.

CDR3 protein: CASSLQGAGTGELFF
CDR3 DNA: TGTGCCAGCAGTTTACAGGGGGCTGGTACCGGGGAGCTGTTTTTT
J gene: TRBJ2-2
clone size: -
V gene: TRBV27
D gene: TRBD1

CDR3 protein: CASSQDDRMYNEQFF
CDR3 DNA: TGCGCCAGCAGCCAAGATGATAGGATGTACAATGAGCAGTTCTTC
J gene: TRBJ2-1
clone size: -
V gene: TRBV4-1
D gene: -

CDR3 protein: CASSLRPGLAGYSSTDTQYF
CDR3 DNA: TGTGCCAGCAGCTTACGACCGGGACTAGCGGGCTACAGTAGCACAGATACGCAGTATTTT
J gene: TRBJ2-3
clone size: -
V gene: TRBV13
D gene: TRBD2

CDR3 protein: CASSRGDYSNQPQHF
CDR3 DNA: TGTGCCAGCAGCCGAGGTGACTATAGCAATCAGCCCCAGCATTTT
J gene: TRBJ1-5
clone size: -
V gene: TRBV6-1
D gene: -

CDR3 protein: CATSTNGGPGGYTF
CDR3 DNA: TGTGCCACCAGCACTAACGGGGGGCCTGGTGGCTACACCTTC
J gene: TRBJ1-2
clone size: once
V gene: TRBV15
D gene: -

CDR3 protein: CASSLRQVIDEQYF
CDR3 DNA: TGTGCCAGCAGTTTGAGGCAAGTAATCGACGAGCAGTACTTC
J gene: TRBJ2-7
clone size: -
V gene: TRBV27
D gene: -

CDR3 protein: CASSQDGTSGSRISRYEQYF
CDR3 DNA: TGCGCCAGCAGCCAAGACGGGACTAGCGGGAGCCGAATCTCTCGGTACGAGCAGTACTTC
J gene: TRBJ2-7
clone size: -
V gene: TRBV4-3
D gene: TRBD2

CDR3 protein: CASSLLPRLATTEAFF
CDR3 DNA: TGTGCCAGCAGCTTACTACCCCGGCTGGCCACCACTGAAGCTTTCTTT
J gene: TRBJ1-1
clone size: -
V gene: TRBV11-2
D gene: -

CDR3 protein: CAIGGYGEQFF
CDR3 DNA: TGTGCCATCGGGGGTTACGGTGAGCAGTTCTTC
J gene: TRBJ2-1
clone size: -
V gene: TRBV10-3
D gene: -

CDR3 protein: CASMGGRVPVRANVLTF
CDR3 DNA: TGTGCCAGCATGGGGGGACGGGTTCCCGTACGGGCCAACGTCCTGACTTTC
J gene: TRBJ2-6
clone size: -
V gene: TRBV28
D gene: -

CDR3 protein: CASSRTATYEQYF
CDR3 DNA: TGTGCCAGCAGCCGGACAGCTACCTACGAGCAGTACTTC
J gene: TRBJ2-7
clone size: -
V gene: TRBV7-8
D gene: -

CDR3 protein: CASSSGLVNEQFF
CDR3 DNA: TGTGCCAGCTCCAGTGGGCTAGTCAATGAGCAGTTCTTC
J gene: TRBJ2-1
clone size: -
V gene: TRBV7-9
D gene: -

CDR3 protein: CASSRGQAHPGETQYF
CDR3 DNA: TGTGCCAGCAGCCGCGGACAGGCCCATCCGGGAGAGACCCAGTACTTC
J gene: TRBJ2-5
clone size: -
V gene: TRBV7-9
D gene: TRBD1

CDR3 protein: CASRFGQGLDYF
CDR3 DNA: TGTGCCAGCAGATTTGGACAGGGGTTGGACTACTTC
J gene: TRBJ2-5
clone size: -
V gene: TRBV7-9
D gene: TRBD1

CDR3 protein: CASKDSNYNEQFF
CDR3 DNA: TGTGCCAGCAAAGACAGTAATTACAATGAGCAGTTCTTC
J gene: TRBJ2-1
clone size: -
V gene: TRBV2
D gene: -

CDR3 protein: CASSQPGGSPWSPLHF
CDR3 DNA: TGTGCCAGCAGCCAACCCGGCGGATCGCCTTGGTCACCCCTCCACTTT
J gene: TRBJ1-6
clone size: -
V gene: TRBV28
D gene: -

CDR3 protein: CASSSPGGGVETQYF
CDR3 DNA: TGTGCCAGCAGCTCCCCGGGCGGGGGCGTGGAGACCCAGTACTTC
J gene: TRBJ2-5
clone size: -
V gene: TRBV7-3
D gene: -

CDR3 protein: CASSRQGGEKLFF
CDR3 DNA: TGTGCCAGCTCCCGACAGGGTGGCGAAAAACTGTTTTTT
J gene: TRBJ1-4
clone size: -
V gene: TRBV18
D gene: TRBD1

CDR3 protein: CASKQGPNEKLFF
CDR3 DNA: TGTGCCAGCAAGCAGGGTCCTAATGAAAAACTGTTTTTT
J gene: TRBJ1-4
clone size: -
V gene: TRBV6-1
D gene: -

CDR3 protein: CASSAPVRTGGTEAFF
CDR3 DNA: TGTGCCAGCAGCGCACCCGTGAGGACAGGGGGCACTGAAGCTTTCTTT
J gene: TRBJ1-1
clone size: -
V gene: TRBV28
D gene: TRBD1

CDR3 protein: CASSPLAGGRARAGANVLTF
CDR3 DNA: TGTGCCAGCAGCCCCTTAGCTGGCGGGAGGGCCAGGGCTGGGGCCAACGTCCTGACTTTC
J gene: TRBJ2-6
clone size: -
V gene: TRBV7-3
D gene: TRBD2

CDR3 protein: CASSPGTGYVAGNTIYF
CDR3 DNA: TGTGCCAGCAGTCCCGGGACAGGGTATGTCGCTGGAAACACCATATATTTT
J gene: TRBJ1-3
clone size: -
V gene: TRBV28
D gene: TRBD1

CDR3 protein: CASSVDYGKAEQFF
CDR3 DNA: TGTGCCAGCAGCGTAGACTACGGTAAAGCGGAGCAGTTCTTC
J gene: TRBJ2-1
clone size: -
V gene: TRBV9
D gene: -

CDR3 protein: CASSGQVNTEAFF
CDR3 DNA: TGCGCCAGCAGTGGACAGGTGAACACTGAAGCTTTCTTT
J gene: TRBJ1-1
clone size: -
V gene: TRBV10-2
D gene: -

CDR3 protein: CASSPPGLAGGTDTQYF
CDR3 DNA: TGTGCCAGCAGCCCACCGGGACTAGCGGGGGGCACAGATACGCAGTATTTT
J gene: TRBJ2-3
clone size: -
V gene: TRBV4-2
D gene: TRBD2

CDR3 protein: CASSLVWSYEQYF
CDR3 DNA: TGTGCCAGCAGCTTAGTTTGGAGCTACGAGCAGTACTTC
J gene: TRBJ2-7
clone size: -
V gene: TRBV11-2
D gene: -

CDR3 protein: CASTEFPGYTF
CDR3 DNA: TGTGCCAGCACAGAGTTCCCCGGCTACACCTTC
J gene: TRBJ1-2
clone size: once
V gene: TRBV6-5
D gene: -

CDR3 protein: CSVGFEFSNQPQHF
CDR3 DNA: TGCAGCGTTGGGTTCGAGTTTAGCAATCAGCCCCAGCATTTT
J gene: TRBJ1-5
clone size: -
V gene: TRBV29-1
D gene: -

CDR3 protein: CASSYSGGLTYEQYF
CDR3 DNA: TGCGCCAGCAGTTATTCCGGGGGTCTAACCTACGAGCAGTACTTC
J gene: TRBJ2-7
clone size: -
V gene: TRBV5-1
D gene: -

CDR3 protein: CASSMTGQATGELFF
CDR3 DNA: TGTGCCAGCAGCATGACAGGGCAGGCCACCGGGGAGCTGTTTTTT
J gene: TRBJ2-2
clone size: -
V gene: TRBV9
D gene: TRBD1

CDR3 protein: CASSADSTAKNIQYF
CDR3 DNA: TGTGCCAGCAGCGCGGACAGCACGGCCAAAAACATTCAGTACTTC
J gene: TRBJ2-4
clone size: -
V gene: TRBV7-9
D gene: -

CDR3 protein: CASMARTSLIYEQYF
CDR3 DNA: TGTGCCAGTATGGCTCGGACATCGCTTATCTACGAGCAGTACTTC
J gene: TRBJ2-7
clone size: -
V gene: TRBV28
D gene: -

CDR3 protein: CATSRDVLAGASEQFF
CDR3 DNA: TGTGCCACCAGCAGAGATGTGCTAGCGGGAGCCAGTGAGCAGTTCTTC
J gene: TRBJ2-1
clone size: -
V gene: TRBV15
D gene: TRBD2

CDR3 protein: CASSLSGATYNEQFF
CDR3 DNA: TGTGCCAGCAGCCTTAGCGGAGCGACCTACAATGAGCAGTTCTTC
J gene: TRBJ2-1
clone size: -
V gene: TRBV7-8
D gene: -

CDR3 protein: CASSYTSGSTDTQYF
CDR3 DNA: TGTGCCAGCAGTTACACTAGCGGGAGCACAGATACGCAGTATTTT
J gene: TRBJ2-3
clone size: once
V gene: TRBV6-6
D gene: TRBD2

CDR3 protein: CASSRGQGIEAFF
CDR3 DNA: TGTGCCAGCAGCCGGGGACAGGGAATTGAAGCTTTCTTT
J gene: TRBJ1-1
clone size: -
V gene: TRBV11-3
D gene: TRBD1

CDR3 protein: CASSFRESPLHF
CDR3 DNA: TGTGCCAGCAGTTTTAGGGAATCACCCCTCCACTTT
J gene: TRBJ1-6
clone size: -
V gene: TRBV27
D gene: -

CDR3 protein: CASSPPGLGDNGYTF
CDR3 DNA: TGTGCCAGCAGCCCCCCCGGACTAGGGGATAATGGCTACACCTTC
J gene: TRBJ1-2
clone size: -
V gene: TRBV7-2
D gene: -

CDR3 protein: CASSPPLGGSEKLFF
CDR3 DNA: TGTGCCAGCAGTCCCCCTCTAGGAGGTAGTGAAAAACTGTTTTTT
J gene: TRBJ1-4
clone size: -
V gene: TRBV28
D gene: -

CDR3 protein: CASSLIWGVNEQYF
CDR3 DNA: TGTGCCAGCAGCTTGATTTGGGGGGTTAACGAGCAGTACTTC
J gene: TRBJ2-7
clone size: -
V gene: TRBV5-8
D gene: -

CDR3 protein: CASSLGGTSGRLSYEQYF
CDR3 DNA: TGTGCCAGCAGCTTGGGGGGGACTAGCGGGCGCCTCTCCTACGAGCAGTACTTC
J gene: TRBJ2-7
clone size: -
V gene: TRBV5-4
D gene: TRBD2

CDR3 protein: CAWSVPRASGTYEQYF
CDR3 DNA: TGTGCCTGGAGTGTACCCCGGGCTAGCGGAACTTACGAGCAGTACTTC
J gene: TRBJ2-7
clone size: -
V gene: TRBV30
D gene: TRBD2

CDR3 protein: CASILGRTNTEAFF
CDR3 DNA: TGCGCCAGCATACTAGGGCGGACTAACACTGAAGCTTTCTTT
J gene: TRBJ1-1
clone size: -
V gene: TRBV10-2
D gene: -

CDR3 protein: CASSRLAGVSNEQFF
CDR3 DNA: TGTGCCAGCAGTAGACTAGCGGGAGTATCAAATGAGCAGTTCTTC
J gene: TRBJ2-1
clone size: -
V gene: TRBV27
D gene: TRBD2

CDR3 protein: CASSYSQGGYEQYF
CDR3 DNA: TGTGCCAGCAGTTACTCACAGGGGGGTTACGAGCAGTACTTC
J gene: TRBJ2-7
clone size: -
V gene: TRBV6-6
D gene: TRBD1

CDR3 protein: CASRMPGTDTQYF
CDR3 DNA: TGTGCCAGCAGGATGCCCGGCACAGATACGCAGTATTTT
J gene: TRBJ2-3
clone size: -
V gene: TRBV6-5
D gene: -

CDR3 protein: CASSPPGRPGGETQYF
CDR3 DNA: TGTGCCAGCAGCCCCCCGGGACGCCCGGGAGGGGAGACCCAGTACTTC
J gene: TRBJ2-5
clone size: -
V gene: TRBV7-9
D gene: TRBD2

CDR3 protein: CASNADREDTIYF
CDR3 DNA: TGTGCCAGCAATGCGGACAGGGAGGACACCATATATTTT
J gene: TRBJ1-3
clone size: -
V gene: TRBV2
D gene: TRBD1

CDR3 protein: CASSLGTSGNSHEQFF
CDR3 DNA: TGTGCCAGCAGCTTAGGCACTAGCGGGAATTCGCATGAGCAGTTCTTC
J gene: TRBJ2-1
clone size: -
V gene: TRBV7-2
D gene: TRBD2

CDR3 protein: CASSLGTHQPQHF
CDR3 DNA: TGTGCCAGCAGCTTAGGGACGCATCAGCCCCAGCATTTT
J gene: TRBJ1-5
clone size: -
V gene: TRBV7-2
D gene: -

CDR3 protein: CASSFRNTEAFF
CDR3 DNA: TGTGCCAGCAGCTTCAGGAACACTGAAGCTTTCTTT
J gene: TRBJ1-1
clone size: -
V gene: TRBV7-3
D gene: -

CDR3 protein: CSVGGVWGGNTIYF
CDR3 DNA: TGCAGCGTTGGGGGGGTCTGGGGCGGAAACACCATATATTTT
J gene: TRBJ1-3
clone size: -
V gene: TRBV29-1
D gene: -

CDR3 protein: CASSARAGGNNEQFF
CDR3 DNA: TGTGCCAGCAGCGCCCGAGCGGGAGGGAACAATGAGCAGTTCTTC
J gene: TRBJ2-1
clone size: -
V gene: TRBV9
D gene: TRBD2

CDR3 protein: CASSNGGDTEAFF
CDR3 DNA: TGTGCCAGCAGCAACGGGGGAGACACTGAAGCTTTCTTT
J gene: TRBJ1-1
clone size: -
V gene: TRBV11-3
D gene: -

CDR3 protein: CASSQEFGWGGTGELFF
CDR3 DNA: TGCGCCAGCAGCCAAGAGTTTGGTTGGGGGGGCACCGGGGAGCTGTTTTTT
J gene: TRBJ2-2
clone size: -
V gene: TRBV4-3
D gene: TRBD2

CDR3 protein: CASSLSTEAFF
CDR3 DNA: TGTGCCAGCAGTCTAAGCACTGAAGCTTTCTTT
J gene: TRBJ1-1
clone size: -
V gene: TRBV28
D gene: -

CDR3 protein: CASSRVAGGPYNEQFF
CDR3 DNA: TGCGCCAGCAGCCGCGTAGCGGGAGGGCCCTACAATGAGCAGTTCTTC
J gene: TRBJ2-1
clone size: -
V gene: TRBV4-1
D gene: TRBD2

CDR3 protein: CASSTQAGQETQYF
CDR3 DNA: TGTGCCAGTAGTACCCAGGCGGGACAAGAGACCCAGTACTTC
J gene: TRBJ2-5
clone size: -
V gene: TRBV19
D gene: -